This T cell receptor (beta chain) was documented in a study of blood T cell repertoires in COVID-19. Turning to the study itself: The United States, Italy and Spain supplied acute and convalescent COVID-19 samples. The analysed material was cDNA or gDNA that came from T cells, B-cell-depleted T cells, or PBMCs.

In the source study's methods: Estimation of nucleated cell counts relied on the amplification of reference gene primers. Measured with immunoSEQ multiplex PCR; TCRdb has only the in-frame clones, and not every one. D and trimming come from the DNA, and the V and J calls and clone size come from that table. The data contain around 250,000 clones, 65% to 85% of them singletons. Per the germline V gene, CDR1 is SGHVS and CDR2 is FQNEAQ. V was pared by 5 bases and J by 7 bases, with 18 bases between. This CDR3 contains 16 residues. The chain carries TRBV7-8 and TRBJ1-6; perhaps TRBD1 as D (5 bases). This clonotype was obtained from a woman in her forties who had recovered from COVID-19. The sequenced sample consisted of peripheral blood. In nucleotides, the CDR3 is TGTGCCAGCAGCCGCGCGGCAGGACAAGCGAATTCACCCCTCCACTTT. Translating it yields CASSRAAGQANSPLHF.